This entry describes one T cell receptor beta chain. This clone's antigen is unknown. One base away there is no much larger clone; base qualities are not given. The sample carries other DNA sequences with the same CDR3. This entry belongs to a study of cytomegalovirus exposure and HLA in healthy donors listed by TCRdb under 2017. Looking at the study overall: An earlier analysis of a few hundred of the donors reported about 300 Gb of sequence data and 95 million to 120 million unique TCR beta sequences obtained from some 170 million T cells. Roughly 290 gigabases of sequencing data and around 80 million unique TCR sequences made up an early release that covered approximately 620 HLA-typed donors. Of the 300 to 450 genotyped donors, 81% fell in the genetic ancestry cluster associated with self-reported Caucasian donors. The study aimed to test whether cataloging public T cell receptors could reveal signatures of past pathogen exposure. The T cell repertoires of 700 or so subjects were profiled by immunosequencing and related to cytomegalovirus serostatus. In addition to the first cohort of roughly 700 subjects, a separate validation cohort of some 120 different subjects was used. To predict cytomegalovirus infection status, the study combined high-throughput TCR immunosequencing, statistical association of individual TCRs with disease status, and machine learning. A later analysis re-examined previously published TCR beta repertoires from roughly 720 donors and added high-resolution HLA genotyping to investigate patterns of TCR occurrence. In the later analysis, no new phenotypic data were used to find candidate immune exposures; instead, reliance was placed on TCR beta sequences and their occurrence across donors. To decide whether each TCR beta V gene segment behaved as functional or pseudogenic, an earlier analysis of approximately 600 of the donors relied on high-throughput TCR beta sequencing. Donor age, sex, ethnicity and CMV serostatus were collected together with the repertoire data. A later genetic analysis used genome-wide SNP genotypes for about 60% of the 666 donors, treating that subset as a discovery cohort. All discovery cohort repertoires had been generated using a single sequencing platform. HLA typing covered class I and class II loci at four-digit resolution. Typing coverage differed by locus: A, B, C, DRB1 and DQB1 were typed in about 629-640 donors, DQA1 in 522, DPA1 in nearly 610, and DPB1 in 400 to 490. Because of strong linkage in the cohort, five DR-DQ haplotypes were treated as single units for association and clustering. Across 398 genotyped donors of the cohort, an average of about 250,000 unique TCR beta nucleotide sequences per donor were sequenced, and 15% to 20% of those sequences were non-productive.

Library prep was done by the immunoSEQ multiplex PCR assay. For the multiplex PCR, a mixture combining 60 forward primers for TCR Vbeta segments and 13 reverse primers for TCR Jbeta segments was used. The CDR3 region of rearranged TCR beta genes was amplified from genomic DNA with a multiplex PCR assay. The amplified TCR beta libraries were sequenced on the Illumina HiSeq System as 87-base-pair reads. As for the authors' bioinformatics: In a later analysis, tens of millions of unique TCR beta chains were counted across the 500 to 850 repertoires, and approximately 11 million of these chains were shared by at least two donors. Raw reads were error-corrected and collapsed into unique sequences with a nearest-neighbor algorithm that merged closely related sequences to remove PCR and sequencing errors. To assign V, D and J gene segments, CDR3 sequences were aligned to IMGT reference sequences. For a sequence to be retained, a match of at least six nucleotides to both a V gene segment and a J gene segment was required. Rearrangements were called productive when the CDR3 lacked stop codons and stayed in frame with V and J; all others were non-productive. CDR3 was defined by IMGT convention, running from the second conserved V-encoded cysteine to the conserved J-encoded phenylalanine. In an earlier analysis of more than 550 of the donors, sequences lacking an unambiguous match to a single V gene segment were excluded. In an earlier analysis of 500 to 750 of the donors, V segments were called functional above 56.7% productive rearrangements and were called segregating when the between-donor standard deviation exceeded 5%. A statistical classification framework was built to diagnose cytomegalovirus status from the catalog of TCR beta chain sequences. In a later analysis, TCR nucleotide sequences were compared against IMGT/GENE-DB human TR gene sequences so that V and J genes could be assigned. The TCRdist pipeline was used in a later analysis to assign CDR3 sequences and most-parsimonious VDJ recombination scenarios. In a later analysis, every TCR beta chain was defined by the combination of its CDR3 amino acid sequence and its V-gene family, and reads without a unique V-gene family were dropped. In a later analysis, some 600 highly shared, low-generation-probability nucleotide sequences were removed to address suspected cross-contamination and a sequencing artifact. In a later analysis, a clonal expansion index was calculated for each public chain from normalized within-repertoire ranks of inferred template counts. In a later analysis, generation probabilities were computed with a VDJ recombination model fitted to out-of-frame rearrangements, and the resulting probabilities were checked against IGoR. In a later analysis, TCR-TCR, TCR-HLA and TCR-CMV co-occurrence was scored with hypergeometric tests, and a repertoire-size bias correction was applied to TCR pairs. To estimate false discovery rates, a later analysis permuted the HLA or CMV assignments 20 times. In a later analysis, co-occurring TCRs were grouped using DBSCAN, and TCRdist sequence similarity was added for clustering within HLA-allele-positive subsets. Repertoires with fewer than 30,000 or more than 120,000 public chains were left out of co-occurrence clustering, as were about 5 repertoires with anomalous nucleotide sharing. This immuneACCESS table, as held by TCRdb, lists in-frame sequences with V and J called but not all clones. Of the missing ones, under half trace to an unresolved V gene in checked studies; the others have no known cause. That table gives V, J and clone size, and the DNA gave D and trimming. The sample records 150,000 to 200,000 clones, about 80% of which are singletons. The top ten clonotypes cover around 0.99% of the sample.

Broader findings and caveats from the paper: Some IMGT-functional V segments, including TRBV6-2 and TRBV6-3, could not be distinguished by the 87-base-pair reads and were therefore excluded. The only immune exposure information available for the cohort was CMV serostatus. While some public TCRs were present in many individuals, most TCR sequences turned up only very rarely across donors. A later analysis found that TCR association rates varied across HLA loci, with DRB1 alleles showing the most associated TCRs and HLA-C alleles the fewest. The sequencing pipeline was judged likely to have produced a cluster of highly shared sequence variants as a technical artifact. This cohort had only TCR beta chains sequenced, and the lack of alpha or paired-chain data limited which features could be detected. Because counts were too low, under 20 rarely observed V segments, including chromosome 9 orphons, were left out of the earlier analysis of approximately 580 of the donors. A later analysis found that HLA-associated TCR beta chains were more clonally expanded and had lower generation probabilities than equally common non-associated chains. Linkage disequilibrium might explain the correlated functional status among segregating V segments, but an unknown experimental factor could not be excluded. In a later genetic analysis, fewer N-insertions in productive TCRs were reported among donors in an Asian-associated ancestry cluster than the roughly 700-donor mean. A later analysis found that most CMV-associated TCR beta chains appeared HLA-restricted, with HLA associations seemingly driven largely by CMV exposure. Three of the identified cytomegalovirus-associated TCR beta chains were confirmed in vitro to be specific for cytomegalovirus antigens. When HLA alleles, especially DR and DQ, strongly co-occurred, TCR associations were difficult to assign to individual alleles. A further reported finding was that TCR beta sequences accurately predicted the HLA-A and HLA-B alleles for most subjects in the first cohort. According to a later analysis, parvovirus B19, influenza, CMV and Epstein-Barr virus appeared linked to several top co-occurrence clusters. A later genetic analysis associated a missense DCLRE1C variant with V-gene and J-gene trimming of TCR beta chains, and an independent cohort replicated the association. The study listed 170 or so TCR beta chains as associated with cytomegalovirus. The authors suggested that the approach could potentially be generalized to other disease states and immunological phenotypes. Because some donors lacked HLA typing at each locus, the association tests relied only on the typed subset. In an earlier analysis of roughly 560 of the donors, most TCR beta V segments were observed in productive rearrangements about 90% or about 30% of the time, broadly matching IMGT annotations. In both the original and validation cohorts, the classifier was reported to diagnose cytomegalovirus status with high specificity and sensitivity. At a false discovery rate of 0.05, a later analysis linked 15,000 to 20,000 TCR beta sequences to specific HLA alleles. The presence/absence analyses assumed that sequencing depth was roughly uniform across donors, and that assumption may not be true.

The cohort was made up of hundreds of healthy bone marrow donors. At the time of sampling, every cohort member was nominally healthy, though immune exposures that went unrecorded were likely present. The donor was CMV seronegative and belonged to the group of 352 seronegative cohort members. Each donor provided a peripheral blood sample, and peripheral blood mononuclear cells were used for TCR beta sequencing. The Qiagen DNeasy Blood Extraction Kit was used to extract genomic DNA from the blood cell samples. Compared with germline, V lacks 2 bases and J lacks 0 bases; bases without a gene match: 5. From the cysteine up to the phenylalanine, the CDR3 has a length of 18 residues. The DNA shown is the 54-base CDR3, in frame from base 1. Sequences SGHRS (CDR1) and YFSETQ (CDR2) are obtained from the germline V gene.

The chain is made from TRBV5-1 and TRBJ2-3; a stretch of 14 junction bases matches TRBD2. Specimen: PBMCs. The receptor was derived from a woman in her thirties or forties in good health and CMV-seronegative. The CDR3 region has the sequence CASSLRLAGGLSTDTQYF. The nucleotide sequence is given as TGCGCCAGCAGCTTAAGACTAGCGGGAGGGCTCAGCACAGATACGCAGTATTTT.